Below are 11 T cell receptor beta chains sequenced from a single sample in a study of T-cell memory formation after mild COVID-19. TCRdb reanalysed the 5' RACE reads using MiXCR and keeps one entry per CDR3 protein. The repertoire has about 340,000 distinct CDR3 sequences, 20% to 25% of them found once; the top ten carry around 20%. Material for sequencing was PBMCs or a T cell subset sorted from them (not recorded which). All receptors come from a man aged 18 to 30 who had mild COVID-19 (a few samples of this study predate the infection). Cell type and time point are not known.

The V gene is TRBV5-1, the J gene TRBJ2-5; D is perhaps TRBD2 (6 bases). The CDR3 is 14 amino acids. Trimming cost V 6 bases and J 4 bases, with 16 bases left between them. Germline CDR1 reads SGHRS; CDR2 reads YFSETQ. This CDR3 reads CASTPGPGRETQYF. The CDR3 DNA reads as TGCGCCAGCACCCCGGGACCCGGGAGAGAGACCCAGTACTTC. The full variable domain, completed using reference TRBV5-1 and TRBJ2-5, is KAGVTQTPRYLIKTRGQQVTLSCSPISGHRSVSWYQQTPGQGLQFLFEYFSETQRNKGNFPGRFSGRQFSNSRSEMNVSTLELGDSALYLCASTPGPGRETQYFGPGTRLLVL.

The table lists this clonotype with a few counts. V is TRBV5-1 and J is TRBJ2-3; D is unclear. V lost 4 bases and J lost 5, with 8 bases in between. The germline gives CDR1 SGHRS, CDR2 YFSETQ. This CDR3 has 12 amino acids. CDR3 nucleotide sequence: TGCGCCAGCAGCGTAGCAGGAGATACGCAGTATTTT. Translating gives CASSVAGDTQYF.

The rearrangement links TRBV7-8 to TRBJ1-2, with no clear D. The CDR3 runs to 14 residues. The ends were cut back, 1 base at V and 8 bases at J, with 14 bases in the middle. Germline values: CDR1 SGHVS, CDR2 FQNEAQ. The chain's CDR3 is CASSLVDQPRGYTF. CDR3 DNA sequence: TGTGCCAGCAGCTTAGTGGACCAGCCCCGGGGCTACACCTTC.

This chain connects TRBV7-8 to TRBJ1-2; no reliable D call. The CDR3 extends over 14 amino acids. Trimming removed 3 bases at V and 0 bases at J, with 8 bases between. CDR1 is SGHVS, CDR2 FQNEAQ, per germline. CDR3 loop: CASSFSLANYGYTF. Written as DNA, the CDR3 is TGTGCCAGCAGCTTCAGTCTAGCTAACTATGGCTACACCTTC.

The chain combines TRBV5-1 with TRBJ2-2; 8 positions match TRBD1. The CDR3 length is 17 residues. The V gene's germline CDR1 is SGHRS and CDR2 YFSETQ. V shed 3 bases, J shed 5 bases, and the junction held 12 bases outside the gene matches. As DNA, the CDR3 is TGCGCCAGCAGCTCCCGCGGACAGGGTTTTGGTACCGGGGAGCTGTTTTTT. It translates to CASSSRGQGFGTGELFF.

This clonotype was observed a handful of times. The chain links TRBV4-2 to TRBJ1-1, with D unclear. CDR3 size: 14 residues. Trimming removed 5 bases at V and 0 bases at J, with 10 bases between. The germline CDR1 and CDR2 sequences are LGHNA and YNFKEQ. CDR3 DNA: TGTGCCAGCAGCATCGGACTCATGAACACTGAAGCTTTCTTT. Its translation: CASSIGLMNTEAFF.

This clonotype was detected a few times. J is TRBJ2-5 and V is TRBV5-1, with a possible D match to TRBD1 (6 bases). The germline V gene encodes CDR1 SGHRS and CDR2 YFSETQ. The CDR3 extends over 13 amino acids. The V end lost 4 bases, the J end lost 5 bases, and 12 bases lay between the germline ends. The CDR3 region has the DNA TGCGCCAGCAGCGCAGGGGTCGAGGAGACCCAGTACTTC. It translates to CASSAGVEETQYF.

The chain recombines TRBV7-9 with TRBJ2-3; 9 bases map to TRBD1. Germline V gene data show CDR1 as SEHNR and CDR2 as FQNEAQ (reference sequence). This CDR3 is built from 15 residues. V was pared by 6 bases and J by 3 bases, with 7 bases of the junction left unmatched. In nucleotides, the CDR3 is TGTGCCAGCAGATCCGGGACAGGGTCGACAGATACGCAGTATTTT. This codes for CASRSGTGSTDTQYF.

This clonotype has a count of ten or more. The J gene is TRBJ2-5, the V gene TRBV5-6; D remains ambiguous. CDR3 size: 12 residues. The germline V and J ends were trimmed by 8 bases and 3 bases, with 11 bases remaining between them. From germline, CDR1 is SGHDT and CDR2 YYEEEE. As DNA, the CDR3 is TGTGCCAGGAGACGGATGAAAGAGACCCAGTACTTC. Encoded protein: CARRRMKETQYF.

The V gene is TRBV6-2 or TRBV6-3, the J gene TRBJ1-2; D call uncertain. Per germline, CDR1 MNHEY and CDR2 SVGEGT. The CDR3 runs to 13 residues. Trimming left V 3 bases short and J 7 bases short, with 12 bases between. The CDR3 reads CASSYRVPGGYTF. CDR3 nucleotide sequence: TGTGCCAGCAGTTATCGGGTGCCGGGTGGCTACACCTTC.

The CDR3, as DNA: TGTGCCAGCACGAGTATCGGGGGCGATACGCAGTATTTT. Amino acid sequence: CASTSIGGDTQYF. This chain joins TRBV27 and TRBJ2-3; tentatively, D is TRBD1 or TRBD2 (6 bases each). V gave up 7 bases and J gave up 6 bases, with 14 bases separating them. CDR3 length: 13 residues. Germline V gene data show CDR1 as MNHEY and CDR2 as SMNVEV (reference sequence).